This T cell receptor (beta chain) was profiled in a study of blood T cell repertoires in COVID-19. Study context: Specimens from acute and convalescent COVID-19 originated in the United States, Italy and Spain.

In the original workflow: Reference gene primer amplification yielded estimated nucleated cell counts. Profiled with immunoSEQ multiplex PCR; TCRdb holds only in-frame clones, not every one. D and trimming were read from the DNA, whereas the V and J calls and clone size are those reported in that table. The sample has some 100,000 clones; around nine tenths are singletons. This clone was observed once. This CDR3 has 13 residues. CDR1 and CDR2 from the germline V gene are SGHDT and YYEEEE. V gave up 0 bases and J gave up 6 bases, with 7 bases separating them. The chain uses TRBV5-6 and TRBJ2-1, with D unclear. Sequences were obtained from peripheral blood. The TCR originated in a woman aged 70-85 years with acute or convalescent COVID-19. DNA of the CDR3: TGTGCCAGCAGCTTGGGACACCTCAATGAGCAGTTCTTC. This translates into CASSLGHLNEQFF.